These 27 T cell receptor beta chains share one sample of origin, sequenced in a study of CD8 T cells in Susac syndrome. RNA totalling roughly 0.5 to 1 ug underwent reverse transcription with random hexamers. TCRdb analysed the immunoSEQ multiplex PCR reads with MiXCR anew, one entry per CDR3 protein. The sample yields about 47,000 distinct CDR3 sequences, 85% to 95% seen once. Sequencing used CD8+ T cells from PBMCs. These receptors were taken from a human donor in good health.

This clonotype was detected only once. The gene calls are TRBV30 and TRBJ1-5; D perhaps matches TRBD1 (5 bases). V shed 0 bases and J shed 6 bases, with 12 bases lying between them. Germline V CDR1 and CDR2: GTSNPN, SVGIG (reference sequence). The CDR3 is 14 amino acids. The CDR3 DNA sequence: TGTGCCTGGAGTGTAAGGGGCAGGAGTCAGCCCCAGCATTTT. This translates into CAWSVRGRSQPQHF.

V usage is TRBV15 and J usage is TRBJ1-1; no reliable D call. The CDR3 has 13 residues. Trimming left V 3 bases short and J 3 bases short, with 8 bases between. The V gene's germline CDR1 is LNHNV and CDR2 YYDKDF (reference sequence). For the CDR3, the DNA is TGTGCCACCAGCAGCCCGACGGACACTGAAGCTTTCTTT. It yields the protein CATSSPTDTEAFF.

The chain joins TRBV10-3 to TRBJ2-3, with 11 bases fitting TRBD2. Germline V lookup: CDR1 ENHRY, CDR2 SYGVKD. The CDR3 extends over 16 amino acids. The V segment lost 4 bases and the J segment 0 bases; nucleotides outside the gene matches: 3. DNA of the CDR3: TGTGCCATCAGTGGCAGACTAGCGGGAAGCACAGATACGCAGTATTTT. Translating gives CAISGRLAGSTDTQYF.

As DNA, the CDR3 is TGTGCCATCTGTTCAGCGGGAGACACGTACAATGAGCAGTTCTTC. As protein: CAICSAGDTYNEQFF. The chain links TRBV10-3 to TRBJ2-1; 8 nucleotides align to TRBD2. Germline V gene data show CDR1 as ENHRY and CDR2 as SYGVKD. V dropped 8 bases and J dropped 4; count of bases not matched to a gene: 10. The CDR3 runs to 15 residues.

J is TRBJ1-1 and V is TRBV9; 7 nucleotides match TRBD1. V dropped 0 bases and J dropped 6; count of bases not matched to a gene: 11. The CDR3 has 16 residues. Germline-derived CDR1 and CDR2 are SGDLS and YYNGEE. In DNA, the CDR3 is TGTGCCAGCAGCGTAGCCTCGACAGGGTTGCGGGCTGAAGCTTTCTTT. Protein: CASSVASTGLRAEAFF. Complete variable domain (other parts from reference TRBV9 and TRBJ1-1): DSGVTQTPKHLITATGQRVTLRCSPRSGDLSVYWYQQSLDQGLQFLIQYYNGEERAKGNILERFSAQQFPDLHSELNLSSLELGDSALYFCASSVASTGLRAEAFFGQGTRLTVV.

This clonotype was observed a single time. V usage is TRBV7-9 and J usage is TRBJ2-1; maybe TRBD2 (5 bases). CDR1 and CDR2 from the germline V gene are SEHNR and FQNEAQ (reference sequence). This CDR3 spans 13 amino acids. V lost 3 bases and J 10 bases, leaving 13 bases between the germline ends. The CDR3 loop reads CASSFGVSEEQFF. CDR3 bases: TGTGCCAGCAGCTTCGGGGTGTCTGAGGAGCAGTTCTTC.

The chain has TRBV7-9 and TRBJ2-7; 14 nucleotides match TRBD2. The germline V gene encodes CDR1 SEHNR and CDR2 FQNEAQ (reference sequence). The CDR3 runs to 17 residues. V lost 5 bases, J lost 4 bases, and 10 bases stayed unmatched. The CDR3 spells CASSQTSGRVLLYEQYF. Here the CDR3 DNA reads TGTGCCAGCAGCCAGACTAGCGGGAGGGTTTTATTGTACGAGCAGTACTTC.

This clonotype was counted once. The chain joins TRBV19 to TRBJ2-1; tentative D call: TRBD2 (5 bases). Germline V gives CDR1 LNHDA, CDR2 SQIVND (reference sequence). The V gene lost 5 bases and the J gene lost 16 bases, with 24 bases spanning the gap. This CDR3 comprises 14 residues. The CDR3 reads CASSLKGRLGSSFF. As DNA, the CDR3 is TGTGCCAGTAGTTTAAAGGGTCGACTGGGGAGCAGTTTCTTC.

The chain combines TRBV12-3 or TRBV12-4 with TRBJ2-1; 9 bases agree with TRBD1. There are 15 residues in the CDR3. With V trimmed by 4 bases and J by 8 bases, 9 bases remained unmatched. CDR3: CASSSPGDREDEQFF. In DNA, the CDR3 is TGTGCCAGCAGTTCCCCCGGGGACAGGGAGGATGAGCAGTTCTTC.

This clonotype was recorded once. The chain combines TRBV11-2 with TRBJ2-1; perhaps D is TRBD1 or TRBD2 (5 bases each). V lost 6 bases, J lost 5 bases, and 11 bases lay in between. Germline V gene data show CDR1 as SGHAT and CDR2 as FQNNGV. CDR3 size: 13 residues. The CDR3 DNA is TGTGCCAGCAGGGGGACGGGTCACAATGAGCAGTTCTTC. This sequence encodes CASRGTGHNEQFF.

The CDR3 DNA reads TGCGCCAGCAGCTTGTCTTTGAACACTGAAGCTTTCTTT. Translated, it gives CASSLSLNTEAFF. The gene calls are TRBV5-1 and TRBJ1-1; D is uncertain. Trimming shortened V by 1 base and J by 0 bases, and 4 bases separated the two germline ends. The germline V gene encodes CDR1 SGHRS and CDR2 YFSETQ. The CDR3 is 13 residues long.

The chain combines TRBV13 with TRBJ2-7, with 8 positions matching TRBD1. The CDR3 loop spans 19 amino acids. Looked up from germline, CDR1 is PRHDT and CDR2 is FYEKMQ (reference sequence). Germline trimming cut 3 bases from V and 3 bases from J; bases unmatched to any gene: 19. CDR3 loop: CASSFGLGTGGALFYEQYF. The CDR3, as DNA: TGTGCCAGCAGCTTTGGCCTTGGGACAGGTGGGGCCTTGTTCTACGAGCAGTACTTC.

The gene calls are TRBV7-9 and TRBJ2-7; TRBD1 is a possible D gene (5 bases). The germline V gene encodes CDR1 SEHNR and CDR2 FQNEAQ (reference sequence). V was trimmed by 5 bases and J by 3 bases, leaving 11 bases between them. The CDR3 is made up of 13 amino acids. This CDR3 is CASSLDSDYEQYF. The CDR3 region has the DNA TGTGCCAGCAGCCTAGACAGCGACTACGAGCAGTACTTC. The complete variable domain, with remaining parts taken from reference TRBV7-9 and TRBJ2-7, reads DTGVSQNPRHKITKRGQNVTFRCDPISEHNRLYWYRQTLGQGPEFLTYFQNEAQLEKSRLLSDRFSAERPKGSFSTLEIQRTEQGDSAMYLCASSLDSDYEQYFGPGTRLTVT.

In its sample, this clonotype was seen once. This chain joins TRBV10-2 and TRBJ2-7; tentative D call: TRBD1 (5 bases). Trimming pared 7 bases from V and 4 bases from J, leaving 14 bases between. The CDR3 extends over 13 amino acids. Germline CDR1 is WSHSY and CDR2 is SAAADI. The CDR3 sequence: CASTDSAWYEQYF. The CDR3 region has the DNA TGCGCCAGCACCGACAGTGCGTGGTACGAGCAGTACTTC.

This chain uses TRBV11-2 with TRBJ2-1, with 11 bases fitting TRBD2. Trimming cost V 1 base and J 6 bases; bases outside gene matches: 8. This CDR3 contains 17 residues. Germline V lookup: CDR1 SGHAT, CDR2 FQNNGV. This CDR3 reads CASSLGPLAGGPNEQFF. In nucleotides, the CDR3 is TGTGCCAGCAGCTTAGGGCCCTTAGCGGGAGGGCCCAATGAGCAGTTCTTC.

The V and J genes are TRBV2 and TRBJ2-7; D not certain. The germline CDR1 and CDR2 sequences are SNHLY and FYNNEI. The germline V and J ends were trimmed by 4 bases and 5 bases, with 12 bases remaining between them. This CDR3 is built from 13 residues. CDR3 DNA sequence: TGTGCCAGCAGTGGAGGTGCTGAAGACGAGCAGTACTTC. Its protein product is CASSGGAEDEQYF.

The chain joins TRBV29-1 to TRBJ2-7; D is perhaps TRBD2 (6 bases). This CDR3 has 10 residues. CDR1 and CDR2 from the germline V gene are SQVTM and ANQGSEA. V was shortened by 5 bases and J by 4 bases, with 6 bases between the two germline ends. The CDR3 DNA follows: TGCAGCGTTCGGGGGTACGAGCAGTACTTC. It yields the protein CSVRGYEQYF.

The chain is built from TRBV13 and TRBJ2-7; 7 nucleotides align to TRBD2. There are 14 residues in the CDR3. V lost 4 bases and J lost 4; bases outside the gene matches: 7. Germline CDR1 PRHDT, CDR2 FYEKMQ (reference sequence). DNA of the CDR3: TGTGCCAGCAGCTCTAGCGGACGACCGTACGAGCAGTACTTC. It specifies CASSSSGRPYEQYF.

This sequence joins TRBV4-1 and TRBJ2-1; D gene unclear. This CDR3 has 12 residues. Germline CDR1 and CDR2: MGHRA and YSYEKL. V was pared by 10 bases and J by 4 bases, with 11 bases between. The CDR3 loop reads CAIRTAYNEQFF. CDR3 coding DNA: TGCGCCATAAGGACGGCTTACAATGAGCAGTTCTTC.

The chain recombines TRBV3-1 with TRBJ2-1, with D possibly matching TRBD2 (5 bases). CDR3 length: 16 amino acids. CDR1 and CDR2 from the germline V gene are LGHDT and YNNKEL (reference sequence). V was trimmed by 0 bases and J by 4 bases, leaving 13 bases between them. The CDR3 protein is CASSQDTGVRYNEQFF. The CDR3 bases are TGTGCCAGCAGCCAAGATACCGGGGTTCGGTACAATGAGCAGTTCTTC.

The sample holds one count of this clonotype. The genes are TRBV30 and TRBJ2-4; D is uncertain. Deletions cut 0 bases from V and 7 bases from J, with 16 bases between. The CDR3 contains 15 residues. In germline, CDR1 is GTSNPN, CDR2 SVGIG (reference sequence). The CDR3 sequence: CAWSVSSFRRNIQYF. The DNA of the CDR3 is TGTGCCTGGAGTGTATCAAGCTTTAGAAGGAACATTCAGTACTTC.

The chain employs TRBV12-3 or TRBV12-4 and TRBJ2-4; either TRBD1 or TRBD2 may supply D (5 bases each). Between the trimmed V and J ends, which lost 6 bases and 6 bases, there was a span of 9 bases. This CDR3 is 12 amino acids long. CDR3 residues: CASSAGTNIQYF. The CDR3 nucleotides read TGTGCCAGCAGCGCCGGGACAAACATTCAGTACTTC.

Written as DNA, the CDR3 is TGTGCCAGCACCCTTACCCCTGGACTAGCGGGACCCTCTGGGGCCAACGTCCTGACTTTC. As protein: CASTLTPGLAGPSGANVLTF. The V gene is TRBV11-2, the J gene TRBJ2-6; TRBD2 matches at 12 bases. Germline loops: CDR1 SGHAT, CDR2 FQNNGV. CDR3 length equals 20 residues. V gave up 7 bases and J gave up 0 bases; unmatched junction bases: 13.

This clonotype was seen a single time. The chain uses TRBV28 and TRBJ2-3; the D gene is possibly TRBD2 (5 bases). V was pared by 1 base and J by 0 bases, with 23 bases between. CDR1 is MDHEN, CDR2 SYDVKM, per germline. The CDR3 runs 20 residues. The CDR3: CASSLSLWRWNGSSTDTQYF. For the CDR3, the DNA is TGTGCCAGCAGTTTATCTCTCTGGAGGTGGAATGGATCTAGCACAGATACGCAGTATTTT.

V gene TRBV6-2 or TRBV6-3 combines with J gene TRBJ2-6; 7 bases are a match to TRBD1. Trimming took 5 bases from V and 1 from J; bases not matched to a gene: 2. CDR1 is MNHEY, CDR2 SVGEGT, per germline. The CDR3 loop spans 15 amino acids. The CDR3, as DNA: TGTGCCAGCAGTCACAGGGGATCTGGGGCCAACGTCCTGACTTTC. This sequence encodes CASSHRGSGANVLTF.

V is TRBV10-2 and J is TRBJ2-7; TRBD2 matches at 8 bases. The V and J ends lost 3 bases and 4 bases, in that order; junction bases with no gene match: 5. The CDR3 contains 14 residues. The germline CDR1 and CDR2 sequences are WSHSY and SAAADI. DNA of the CDR3: TGCGCCAGCAGTGACCAGCGGGAGAAGTACGAGCAGTACTTC. Encoded protein: CASSDQREKYEQYF.

The V and J genes are TRBV3-1 and TRBJ2-1; weak D call: TRBD1 (6 bases). Deletions cut 1 base from V and 6 bases from J, with 10 bases between. The CDR3 sequence is 14 residues long. Per germline, CDR1 LGHDT and CDR2 YNNKEL (reference sequence). The CDR3 region is CASSQAGATNEQFF. CDR3 bases: TGTGCCAGCAGCCAAGCAGGGGCAACCAATGAGCAGTTCTTC.